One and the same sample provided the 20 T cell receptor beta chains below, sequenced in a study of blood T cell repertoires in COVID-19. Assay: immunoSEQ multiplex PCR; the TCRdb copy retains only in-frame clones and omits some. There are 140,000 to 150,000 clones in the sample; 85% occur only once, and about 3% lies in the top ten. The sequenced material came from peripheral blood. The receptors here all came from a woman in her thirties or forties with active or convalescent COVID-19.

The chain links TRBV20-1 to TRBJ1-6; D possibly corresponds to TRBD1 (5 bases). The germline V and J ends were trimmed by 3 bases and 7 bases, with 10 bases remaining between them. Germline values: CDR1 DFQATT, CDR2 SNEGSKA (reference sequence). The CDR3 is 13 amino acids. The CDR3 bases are TGCAGTGCTAGTCCGACAGCGAATTCACCCCTCCACTTT. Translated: CSASPTANSPLHF.

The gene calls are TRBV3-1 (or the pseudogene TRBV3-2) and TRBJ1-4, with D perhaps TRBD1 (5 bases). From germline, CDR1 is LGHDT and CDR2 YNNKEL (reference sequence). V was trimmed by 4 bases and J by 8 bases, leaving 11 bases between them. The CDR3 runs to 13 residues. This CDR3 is CASSPGVGEKLFF. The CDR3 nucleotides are TGTGCCAGCAGCCCGGGGGTGGGCGAAAAACTGTTTTTT.

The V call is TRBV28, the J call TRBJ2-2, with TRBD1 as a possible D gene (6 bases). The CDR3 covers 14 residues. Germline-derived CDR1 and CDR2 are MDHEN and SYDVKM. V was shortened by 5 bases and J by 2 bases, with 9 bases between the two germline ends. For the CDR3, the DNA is TGTGCCAGCAGTACAGGGCTCAACACCGGGGAGCTGTTTTTT. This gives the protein CASSTGLNTGELFF.

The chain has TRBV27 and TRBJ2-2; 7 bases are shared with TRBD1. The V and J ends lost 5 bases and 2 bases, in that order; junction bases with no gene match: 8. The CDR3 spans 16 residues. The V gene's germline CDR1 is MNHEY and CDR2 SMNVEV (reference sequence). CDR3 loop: CASSLGDRINTGELFF. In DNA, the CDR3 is TGTGCCAGCAGTCTAGGGGACAGAATAAACACCGGGGAGCTGTTTTTT.

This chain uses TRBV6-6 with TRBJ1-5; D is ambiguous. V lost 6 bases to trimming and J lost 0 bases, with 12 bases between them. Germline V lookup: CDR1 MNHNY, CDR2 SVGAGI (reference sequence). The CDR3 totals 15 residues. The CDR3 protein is CASRGEGNSNQPQHF. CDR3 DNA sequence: TGTGCCAGCAGGGGCGAAGGAAATAGCAATCAGCCCCAGCATTTT.

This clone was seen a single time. The DNA of the CDR3 is TGTGCCAGCACCGGGGGGTCCACGGAGACCCAGTACTTC. Encoded protein: CASTGGSTETQYF. The chain recombines TRBV27 with TRBJ2-5, with TRBD2 matching 7 bases. The ends lost 7 bases at V and 5 bases at J; junction bases unmatched: 7. Germline CDR1 reads MNHEY; CDR2 reads SMNVEV (reference sequence). The CDR3 extends over 13 amino acids.

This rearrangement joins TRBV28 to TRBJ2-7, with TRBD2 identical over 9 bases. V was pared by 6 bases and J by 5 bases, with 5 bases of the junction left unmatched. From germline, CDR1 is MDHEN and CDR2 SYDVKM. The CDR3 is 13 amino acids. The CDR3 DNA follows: TGTGCCAGCAGGTCTGCGGGGGGGAACGAGCAGTACTTC. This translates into CASRSAGGNEQYF. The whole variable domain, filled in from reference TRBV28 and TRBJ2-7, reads DVKVTQSSRYLVKRTGEKVFLECVQDMDHENMFWYRQDPGLGLRLIYFSYDVKMKEKGDIPEGYSVSREKKERFSLILESASTNQTSMYLCASRSAGGNEQYFGPGTRLTVT.

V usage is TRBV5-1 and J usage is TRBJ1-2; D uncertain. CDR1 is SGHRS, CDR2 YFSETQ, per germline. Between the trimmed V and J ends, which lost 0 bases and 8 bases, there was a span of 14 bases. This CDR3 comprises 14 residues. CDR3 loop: CASSLEQTAGGYTF. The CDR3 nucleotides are TGCGCCAGCAGCTTGGAACAGACCGCGGGCGGCTACACCTTC.

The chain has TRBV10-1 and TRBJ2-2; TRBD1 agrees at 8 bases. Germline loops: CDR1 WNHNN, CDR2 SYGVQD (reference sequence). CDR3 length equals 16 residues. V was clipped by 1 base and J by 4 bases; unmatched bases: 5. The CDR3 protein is CASSEFHRGSTGELFF. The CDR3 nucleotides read TGCGCCAGCAGTGAGTTCCACAGGGGGAGCACCGGGGAGCTGTTTTTT.

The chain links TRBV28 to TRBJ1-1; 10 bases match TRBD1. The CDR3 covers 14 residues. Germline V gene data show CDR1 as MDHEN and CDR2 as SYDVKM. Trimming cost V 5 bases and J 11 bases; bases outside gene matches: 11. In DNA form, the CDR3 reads TGTGCCAGCAGTGTGGACAGGGGGGGCCTTCGGGCTTTCTTT. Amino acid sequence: CASSVDRGGLRAFF.

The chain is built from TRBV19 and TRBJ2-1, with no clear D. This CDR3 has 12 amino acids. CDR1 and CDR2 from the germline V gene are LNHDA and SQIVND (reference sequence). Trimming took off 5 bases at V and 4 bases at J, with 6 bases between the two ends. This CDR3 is CASSHKYNEQFF. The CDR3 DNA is TGTGCCAGTAGTCACAAATACAATGAGCAGTTCTTC.

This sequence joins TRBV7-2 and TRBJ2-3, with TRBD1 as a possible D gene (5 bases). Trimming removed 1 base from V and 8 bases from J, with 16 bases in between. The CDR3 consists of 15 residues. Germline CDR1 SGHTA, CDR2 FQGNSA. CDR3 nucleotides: TGTGCCAGCAGCTTAGACAGGCAGCTATCCGCTACGCAGTATTTT. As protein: CASSLDRQLSATQYF.

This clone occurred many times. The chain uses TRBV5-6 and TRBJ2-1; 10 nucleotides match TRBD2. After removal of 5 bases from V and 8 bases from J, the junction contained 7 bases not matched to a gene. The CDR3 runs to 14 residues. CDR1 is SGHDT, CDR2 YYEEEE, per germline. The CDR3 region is CASSEREGRDEQFF. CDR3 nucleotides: TGTGCCAGCAGTGAGCGGGAGGGCCGGGATGAGCAGTTCTTC.

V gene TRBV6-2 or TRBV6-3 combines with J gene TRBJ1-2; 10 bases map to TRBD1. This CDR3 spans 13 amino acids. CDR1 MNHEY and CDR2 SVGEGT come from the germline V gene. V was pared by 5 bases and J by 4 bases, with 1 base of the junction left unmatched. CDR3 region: CASSGTGAYGYTF. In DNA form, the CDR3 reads TGTGCCAGCAGTGGGACAGGGGCCTATGGCTACACCTTC.

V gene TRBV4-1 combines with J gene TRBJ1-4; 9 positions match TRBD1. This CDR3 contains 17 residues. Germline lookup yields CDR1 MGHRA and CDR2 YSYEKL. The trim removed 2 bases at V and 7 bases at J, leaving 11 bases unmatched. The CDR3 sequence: CASSQPRVGQGFEKLFF. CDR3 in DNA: TGCGCCAGCAGCCAACCGAGGGTCGGACAGGGGTTTGAAAAACTGTTTTTT.

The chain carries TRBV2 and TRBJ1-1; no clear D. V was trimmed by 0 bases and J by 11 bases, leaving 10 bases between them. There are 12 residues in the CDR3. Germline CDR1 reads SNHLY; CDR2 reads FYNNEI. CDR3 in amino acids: CASSEAQNSAFF. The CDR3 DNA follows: TGTGCCAGCAGTGAAGCGCAAAACTCCGCTTTCTTT.

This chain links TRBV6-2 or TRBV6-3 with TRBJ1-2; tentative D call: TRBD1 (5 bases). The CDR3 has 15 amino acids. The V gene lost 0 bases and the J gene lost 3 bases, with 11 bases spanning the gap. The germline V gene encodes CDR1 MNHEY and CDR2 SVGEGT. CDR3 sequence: CASSYSAGNDYGYTF. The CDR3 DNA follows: TGTGCCAGCAGTTACTCGGCAGGGAACGACTATGGCTACACCTTC.

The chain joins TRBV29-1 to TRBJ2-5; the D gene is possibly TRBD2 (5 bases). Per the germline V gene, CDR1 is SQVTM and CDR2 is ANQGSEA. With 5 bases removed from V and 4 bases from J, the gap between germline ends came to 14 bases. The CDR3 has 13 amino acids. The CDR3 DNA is TGCAGCGTTAGCGCCTTGGGGAGAGAGACCCAGTACTTC. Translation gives CSVSALGRETQYF.

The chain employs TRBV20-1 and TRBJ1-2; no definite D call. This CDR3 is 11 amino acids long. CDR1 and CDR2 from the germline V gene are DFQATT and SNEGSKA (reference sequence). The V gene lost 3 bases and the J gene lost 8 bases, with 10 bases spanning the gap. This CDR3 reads CSARLPEGYTF. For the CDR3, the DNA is TGCAGTGCTAGGCTACCCGAAGGCTACACCTTC.

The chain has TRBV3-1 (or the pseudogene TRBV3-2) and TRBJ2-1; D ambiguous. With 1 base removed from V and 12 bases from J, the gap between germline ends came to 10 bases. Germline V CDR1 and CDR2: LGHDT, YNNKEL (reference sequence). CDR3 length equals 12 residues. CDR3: CASSQGGLGQFF. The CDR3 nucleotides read TGTGCCAGCAGCCAAGGTGGGCTTGGGCAGTTCTTC.